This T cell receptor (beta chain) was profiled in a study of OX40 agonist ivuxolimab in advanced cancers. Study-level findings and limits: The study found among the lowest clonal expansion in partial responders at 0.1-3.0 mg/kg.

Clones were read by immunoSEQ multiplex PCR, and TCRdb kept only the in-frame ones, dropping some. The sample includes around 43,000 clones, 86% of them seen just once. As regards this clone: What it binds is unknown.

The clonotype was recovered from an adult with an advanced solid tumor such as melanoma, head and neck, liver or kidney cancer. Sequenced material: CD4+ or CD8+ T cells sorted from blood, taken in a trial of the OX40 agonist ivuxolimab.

The CDR3 nucleotides are TGTGCCACCAGCCCCCCGAGAGGCCGCGATAACTATGGCTACACCTTC. It yields the protein CATSPPRGRDNYGYTF. This chain uses TRBV15 with TRBJ1-2; D uncertain. Trimming shortened V by 5 bases and J by 1 base, and 17 bases separated the two germline ends. This CDR3 comprises 16 residues. CDR1 is LNHNV, CDR2 YYDKDF, per germline (reference sequence).